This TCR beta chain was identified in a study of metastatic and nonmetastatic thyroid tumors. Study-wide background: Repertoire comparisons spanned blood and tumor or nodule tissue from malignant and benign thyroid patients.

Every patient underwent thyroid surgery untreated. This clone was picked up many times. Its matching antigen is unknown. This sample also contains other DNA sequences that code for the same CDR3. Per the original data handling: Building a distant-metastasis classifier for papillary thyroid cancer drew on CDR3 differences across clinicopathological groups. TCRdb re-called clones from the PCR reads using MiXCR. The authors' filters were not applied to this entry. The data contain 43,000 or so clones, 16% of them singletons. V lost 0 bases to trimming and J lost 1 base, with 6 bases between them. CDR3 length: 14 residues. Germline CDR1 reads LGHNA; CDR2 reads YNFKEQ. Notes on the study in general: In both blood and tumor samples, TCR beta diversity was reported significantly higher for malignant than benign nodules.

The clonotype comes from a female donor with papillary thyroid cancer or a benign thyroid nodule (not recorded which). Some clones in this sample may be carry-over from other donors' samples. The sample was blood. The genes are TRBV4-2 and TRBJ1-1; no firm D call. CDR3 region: CASSQEGGNTEAFF. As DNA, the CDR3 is TGTGCCAGCAGCCAAGAAGGAGGGAACACTGAAGCTTTCTTT.